These 27 T cell receptor beta chains were sequenced from one sample in a study of identical twins. TCRdb re-derived calls from the 5' RACE reads in MiXCR, one entry per CDR3 protein. The sample lists over 550,000 distinct CDR3 sequences; roughly 7.1% were seen once. In addition, the sample was reused for a study of yellow fever vaccine responses in identical twins.

The material sequenced was PBMCs. These receptors all come from a woman aged 18-29 years in good health.

Of note for this clonotype: At one boundary the junction diverges from the germline segment, which might be a read error. The CDR3 DNA reads TGTGTCAGCAGCCCGATGCTGACTAGCGGGTATTACAATGAGCAGTTCTTC. Translated, it gives CVSSPMLTSGYYNEQFF. V is TRBV12-3 or TRBV12-4 and J is TRBJ2-1, with 10 bases lining up with TRBD2. This CDR3 has 17 amino acids.

The genes are TRBV25-1 and TRBJ2-1; 9 nucleotides match TRBD1. Per the germline V gene, CDR1 is MGHDK and CDR2 is SYGVNS. There are 14 residues in the CDR3. The V segment lost 6 bases and the J segment 7 bases; nucleotides outside the gene matches: 7. The CDR3 nucleotides read TGTGCCAGCAGCGGGACAGGGAGATTGAATGAGCAGTTCTTC. Its protein product is CASSGTGRLNEQFF.

This clonotype was counted at least ten times. J is TRBJ2-7 and V is TRBV29-1; TRBD1 agrees at 10 bases. Trimming cost V 2 bases and J 3 bases; bases outside gene matches: 10. The germline CDR1 and CDR2 sequences are SQVTM and ANQGSEA. This CDR3 spans 16 amino acids. The CDR3 DNA sequence: TGCAGCGTTGAAAGCGGGTGGACAGGGGGACACTACGAGCAGTACTTC. Translation gives CSVESGWTGGHYEQYF.

This clonotype was counted at least ten times. This chain uses TRBV25-1 with TRBJ2-2; D ambiguous. V lost 5 bases to trimming and J lost 6 bases, with 7 bases between them. CDR1 MGHDK and CDR2 SYGVNS come from the germline V gene. This CDR3 region has 12 residues. The CDR3: CASSPFSGELFF. CDR3 bases: TGTGCCAGCAGTCCCTTTTCCGGGGAGCTGTTTTTT. The entire variable domain, with the rest obtained from reference TRBV25-1 and TRBJ2-2, is as follows: EADIYQTPRYLVIGTGKKITLECSQTMGHDKMYWYQQDPGMELHLIHYSYGVNSTEKGDLSSESTVSRIRTEHFPLTLESARPSHTSQYLCASSPFSGELFFGEGSRLTVL.

This rearrangement joins TRBV10-3 to TRBJ1-6; no reliable D call. The V gene's germline CDR1 is ENHRY and CDR2 SYGVKD. CDR3 size: 15 residues. V lost 3 bases and J lost 6, with 12 bases in between. CDR3 DNA: TGTGCCATCAGTGACTCCTGGTCTGGTAATTCACCCCTCCACTTT. Translating gives CAISDSWSGNSPLHF.

This clonotype was seen only a few times. The CDR3 DNA reads TGCAGCGTGAATAGAGGACAGGGGGGTATCTACGAGCAGTACTTC. Its protein is CSVNRGQGGIYEQYF. J is TRBJ2-7 and V is TRBV29-1, with TRBD1 matching 10 bases. V shed 6 bases, J shed 3 bases, and the junction held 11 bases outside the gene matches. Germline V gene sequence: CDR1 SQVTM, CDR2 ANQGSEA. This CDR3 has 15 residues.

This clonotype has only a few counts. The CDR3 nucleotides read TGTGCCAGCAGCTTAGTAGGGACAGGGGGCTTTTTCTCGGGTCGGGAAGAGACCCAGTACTTC. The encoded protein is CASSLVGTGGFFSGREETQYF. This sequence joins TRBV11-2 and TRBJ2-5; 12 bases line up with TRBD1. V lost 1 base and J lost 3; bases outside the gene matches: 18. The CDR3 spans 21 residues. Germline V gene data show CDR1 as SGHAT and CDR2 as FQNNGV.

This clonotype was seen repeatedly, ten times or more. The chain couples TRBV5-1 to TRBJ2-3; D is perhaps TRBD1 (6 bases). Germline values: CDR1 SGHRS, CDR2 YFSETQ. Trimming shortened V by 0 bases and J by 5 bases, and 13 bases separated the two germline ends. This CDR3 comprises 15 residues. For the CDR3, the DNA is TGCGCCAGCAGCTTGGCCGAGACAGGAGGAGATACGCAGTATTTT. Translated, it gives CASSLAETGGDTQYF.

The chain has TRBV5-1 and TRBJ2-3; TRBD1 matches 8 bases. CDR3 length: 16 residues. V lost 4 bases, J lost 3 bases, and 10 bases stayed unmatched. Germline lookup yields CDR1 SGHRS and CDR2 YFSETQ. In nucleotides, the CDR3 is TGCGCCAGCAGCATAACCGGACAGGGCACAACAGATACGCAGTATTTT. Amino acid sequence: CASSITGQGTTDTQYF.

Many counts were recorded for this clonotype. This rearrangement joins TRBV12-3 or TRBV12-4 to TRBJ1-6; no clear D gene. Trimming took off 7 bases at V and 4 bases at J, with 11 bases between the two ends. This CDR3 contains 14 residues. The CDR3 bases are TGTGCCAGCACTGGACGGAGTTATAATTCACCCCTCCACTTT. This codes for CASTGRSYNSPLHF.

This clonotype was counted only a few times. The rearrangement joins TRBV18 to TRBJ2-4; D is uncertain. V lost 0 bases and J 3 bases, leaving 9 bases between the germline ends. Germline V gene sequence: CDR1 KGHSH, CDR2 LQKENI. This CDR3 contains 15 residues. The CDR3 region has the DNA TGTGCCAGCTCACCACCGAGGTGGGACAAAAACATTCAGTACTTC. It yields the protein CASSPPRWDKNIQYF.

CDR3 bases: TGTGCCAGCAGTTACTCTCCTCCTACCTACGAGCAGTACTTC. As protein: CASSYSPPTYEQYF. The V and J genes are TRBV6-5 and TRBJ2-7; D uncertain. CDR3 length equals 14 residues. Germline values: CDR1 MNHEY, CDR2 SVGAGI. Trimming stripped 0 bases from V and 2 bases from J, with 8 bases between.

This clonotype was detected only a few times. J is TRBJ2-3 and V is TRBV20-1; 10 nucleotides match TRBD1. The CDR3 runs 19 residues. Germline V gene sequence: CDR1 DFQATT, CDR2 SNEGSKA (reference sequence). J was trimmed by 2 bases and V by 0 bases; bases with no gene match: 14. The CDR3 spells CSARDATVGTGVYTDTQYF. CDR3 sequence (DNA): TGCAGTGCTAGAGATGCGACTGTGGGGACAGGGGTGTACACAGATACGCAGTATTTT.

This chain uses TRBV10-2 with TRBJ2-3; 7 bases fit TRBD2. J was trimmed by 0 bases and V by 2 bases; bases with no gene match: 2. Per the germline V gene, CDR1 is WSHSY and CDR2 is SAAADI. This CDR3 contains 15 residues. In nucleotides, the CDR3 is TGCGCCAGCAGTGAGGTACTAGCGAGCACAGATACGCAGTATTTT. As protein: CASSEVLASTDTQYF.

There are many counts of this clonotype. The chain carries TRBV10-3 and TRBJ2-1; 7 nucleotides agree with TRBD2. This CDR3 is 12 amino acids long. The germline V gene encodes CDR1 ENHRY and CDR2 SYGVKD. The junction had 3 bases not matched to a gene; V was cut back by 2 bases and J by 11 bases. CDR3 sequence (DNA): TGTGCCATCAGTGAGCACGGGAGGAAGCAGTTCTTC. This translates into CAISEHGRKQFF.

The chain's CDR3 is CASSPPGQGPDTQYF. The CDR3 bases are TGTGCCAGCAGTCCTCCGGGACAGGGGCCAGATACGCAGTATTTT. The chain employs TRBV28 and TRBJ2-3; 10 bases align to TRBD1. There are 15 residues in the CDR3. The germline gives CDR1 MDHEN, CDR2 SYDVKM. Trimming cost V 5 bases and J 4 bases; bases outside gene matches: 6.

This clonotype was seen more than once but under ten times. This sequence joins TRBV15 and TRBJ2-5; D call uncertain. Germline values: CDR1 LNHNV, CDR2 YYDKDF (reference sequence). V was shortened by 0 bases and J by 4 bases, with 12 bases between the two germline ends. The CDR3 runs to 15 residues. Written as DNA, the CDR3 is TGTGCCACCAGCAGAGATCTTGGGCCAGTAGAGACCCAGTACTTC. Amino acid sequence: CATSRDLGPVETQYF.

V gene TRBV3-1 combines with J gene TRBJ2-2; D possibly uses TRBD1 or TRBD2 (5 bases each). In germline, CDR1 is LGHDT, CDR2 YNNKEL (reference sequence). V was trimmed by 0 bases and J by 6 bases, leaving 5 bases between them. CDR3 size: 13 residues. DNA for the CDR3: TGTGCCAGCAGCCAAGAGGGGGCCGGGGAGCTGTTTTTT. It specifies CASSQEGAGELFF. The variable domain in full, with the rest retrieved from reference TRBV3-1 and TRBJ2-2, is DTAVSQTPKYLVTQMGNDKSIKCEQNLGHDTMYWYKQDSKKFLKIMFSYNNKELIINETVPNRFSPKSPDKAHLNLHINSLELGDSAVYFCASSQEGAGELFFGEGSRLTVL.

The table lists this clonotype with many counts. V gene TRBV3-1 combines with J gene TRBJ2-1; D is possibly TRBD1 or TRBD2 (6 bases each). The CDR3 loop spans 22 amino acids. Per the germline V gene, CDR1 is LGHDT and CDR2 is YNNKEL (reference sequence). Trimming pared 2 bases from V and 0 bases from J, leaving 29 bases between. The CDR3 loop reads CASSQLQGGSIGTPSSYNEQFF. CDR3 nucleotides: TGTGCCAGCAGCCAATTACAGGGAGGATCCATCGGGACACCTAGCTCCTACAATGAGCAGTTCTTC.

This clonotype was observed a few times. V usage is TRBV9 and J usage is TRBJ2-3; D may be TRBD2 (6 bases). The CDR3 spans 17 residues. Germline V gene sequence: CDR1 SGDLS, CDR2 YYNGEE. V was shortened by 3 bases and J by 2 bases, with 19 bases between the two germline ends. The CDR3: CASSGHFSGYDTDTQYF. In DNA, the CDR3 is TGTGCCAGCAGCGGTCATTTTAGCGGTTACGACACAGATACGCAGTATTTT.

A few counts support this clonotype. The CDR3 sequence is CASSESPGTGSETQYF. The CDR3 nucleotides are TGTGCCAGCAGTGAAAGTCCCGGGACAGGGTCTGAGACCCAGTACTTC. The chain is built from TRBV6-1 and TRBJ2-5; 9 bases are shared with TRBD1. There are 16 residues in the CDR3. Trimming took 2 bases from V and 5 from J; bases not matched to a gene: 9. Germline V gene lookup returns CDR1 MNHNS and CDR2 SASEGT.

This clonotype has more than one count but fewer than ten. The rearrangement joins TRBV3-1 to TRBJ2-2; 8 bases align to TRBD1. V was clipped by 2 bases and J by 5 bases; unmatched bases: 7. This CDR3 has 16 amino acids. In germline, CDR1 is LGHDT, CDR2 YNNKEL (reference sequence). CDR3 in DNA: TGTGCCAGCAGCCAATGGGCAGGGGGCGAGACCGGGGAGCTGTTTTTT. Its protein product is CASSQWAGGETGELFF. Based on the CDR3 plus reference TRBV3-1 and TRBJ2-2, the full variable domain is DTAVSQTPKYLVTQMGNDKSIKCEQNLGHDTMYWYKQDSKKFLKIMFSYNNKELIINETVPNRFSPKSPDKAHLNLHINSLELGDSAVYFCASSQWAGGETGELFFGEGSRLTVL.

V gene TRBV2 combines with J gene TRBJ1-5, with D perhaps matching TRBD1 (5 bases). Germline V gene sequence: CDR1 SNHLY, CDR2 FYNNEI. CDR3 size: 14 residues. V gave up 4 bases and J gave up 5 bases, with 12 bases separating them. The CDR3 is CASSGMGRDQPQHF. The CDR3 DNA sequence: TGTGCCAGCAGTGGAATGGGCAGGGATCAGCCCCAGCATTTT.

The V and J genes are TRBV3-1 and TRBJ2-4; no clear D gene. V shed 0 bases and J shed 1 base, with 7 bases lying between them. The CDR3 runs to 15 residues. Germline-derived CDR1 and CDR2 are LGHDT and YNNKEL (reference sequence). CDR3 coding DNA: TGTGCCAGCAGCCAAGAGAGAATCGCCAAAAACATTCAGTACTTC. Its translation is CASSQERIAKNIQYF.

This clonotype was observed at least ten times. The genes are TRBV29-1 and TRBJ2-1; the D is unclear. The V and J ends lost 0 bases and 1 base respectively, with 7 bases between them. This CDR3 has 14 amino acids. The germline V gene has CDR1 SQVTM and CDR2 ANQGSEA. The CDR3 sequence: CSVEDFGSYNEQFF. DNA for the CDR3: TGCAGCGTTGAAGATTTTGGTTCCTACAATGAGCAGTTCTTC.

V gene TRBV6-5 combines with J gene TRBJ1-1; D not certain. CDR1 is MNHEY, CDR2 SVGAGI, per germline. The ends were cut back, 2 bases at V and 5 bases at J, with 9 bases in the middle. There are 13 residues in the CDR3. The CDR3 loop is CASSYRARTEAFF. CDR3 coding DNA: TGTGCCAGCAGTTACAGGGCAAGAACTGAAGCTTTCTTT.

This clonotype turned up a few times. CDR3 amino acids: CASSLMVGREGVNEQFF. The DNA of the CDR3 is TGTGCCAGCAGTTTAATGGTGGGGCGGGAGGGTGTCAATGAGCAGTTCTTC. This chain connects TRBV28 to TRBJ2-1, with TRBD2 matching over 9 bases. This CDR3 has 17 amino acids. In germline, CDR1 is MDHEN, CDR2 SYDVKM. The trim removed 2 bases at V and 6 bases at J, leaving 11 bases unmatched.